This T cell receptor beta chain is drawn from a study of T cells after yellow fever vaccination. Notes on the study in general: In post-booster samples, most primary-vaccination clones reappeared (just under 97% CD4, roughly 90% CD8). The secondary response was weaker, and its peak arrived faster, on day 5 versus 15. Clonotypes shared by both compartments, CD4 and CD8, made up a small share.

This CDR3 contains 14 residues. CDR1 SGHTS and CDR2 YDEGEE come from the germline V gene. V dropped 1 base and J dropped 4 bases, with 11 bases sitting between them. This clonotype was observed a few times. Its matching antigen is unknown. They built TCR cDNA with 5'RACE template switching, a step that put in a universal primer site and UMIs. MiXCR, run by TCRdb on the 5' RACE reads, gives a single entry per CDR3 protein. This table holds 500,000 to 650,000 distinct CDR3 sequences, 9% to 15% found once. The chain carries TRBV5-8 and TRBJ1-2; D is uncertain. This receptor was obtained from a young man who received the YFV17D yellow fever vaccine. The source was PBMCs, collected on the day of the yellow fever booster vaccination. CDR3: CASSLSVAPYGYTF. The DNA of the CDR3 is TGTGCCAGCAGCTTGTCGGTGGCTCCCTATGGCTACACCTTC.